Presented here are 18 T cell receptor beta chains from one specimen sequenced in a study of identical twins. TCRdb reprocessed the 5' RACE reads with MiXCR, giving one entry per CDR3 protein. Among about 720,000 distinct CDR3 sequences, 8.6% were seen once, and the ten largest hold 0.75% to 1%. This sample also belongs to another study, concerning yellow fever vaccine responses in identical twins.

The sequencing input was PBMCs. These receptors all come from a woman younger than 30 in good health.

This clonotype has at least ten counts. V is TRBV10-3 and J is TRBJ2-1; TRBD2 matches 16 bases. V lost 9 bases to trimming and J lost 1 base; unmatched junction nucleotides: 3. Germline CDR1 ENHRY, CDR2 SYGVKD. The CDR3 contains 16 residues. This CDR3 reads CAIGTSGGASYNEQFF. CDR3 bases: TGTGCCATTGGGACTAGCGGGGGGGCATCCTACAATGAGCAGTTCTTC.

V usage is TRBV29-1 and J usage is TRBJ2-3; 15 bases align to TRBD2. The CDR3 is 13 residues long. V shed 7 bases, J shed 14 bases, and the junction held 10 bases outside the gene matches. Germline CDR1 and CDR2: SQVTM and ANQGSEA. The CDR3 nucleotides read TGCAGCGCACAAGGACTAGCGGGAGGGCCCACGTATTTT. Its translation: CSAQGLAGGPTYF.

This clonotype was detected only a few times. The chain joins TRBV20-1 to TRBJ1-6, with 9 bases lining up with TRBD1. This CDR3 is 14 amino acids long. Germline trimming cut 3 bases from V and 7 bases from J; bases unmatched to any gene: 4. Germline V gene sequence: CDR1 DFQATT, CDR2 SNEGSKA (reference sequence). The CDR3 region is CSASPGTGNSPLHF. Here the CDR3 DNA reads TGCAGTGCTAGTCCGGGGACAGGGAATTCACCCCTCCACTTT.

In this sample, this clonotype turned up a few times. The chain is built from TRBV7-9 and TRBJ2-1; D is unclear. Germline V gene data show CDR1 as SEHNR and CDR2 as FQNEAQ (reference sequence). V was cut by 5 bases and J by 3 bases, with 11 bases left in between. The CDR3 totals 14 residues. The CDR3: CASSQRLDYNEQFF. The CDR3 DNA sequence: TGTGCCAGCAGCCAACGGCTTGACTACAATGAGCAGTTCTTC.

The CDR3 is CASSVESSGANVLTF. The CDR3 DNA is TGTGCCAGCAGTGTCGAGTCCTCTGGGGCCAACGTCCTGACTTTC. V is TRBV6-4 and J is TRBJ2-6, with D hard to call. There are 15 residues in the CDR3. Germline lookup yields CDR1 MRHNA and CDR2 SNTAGT. Between the trimmed V and J ends, which lost 4 bases and 0 bases, there was a span of 7 bases.

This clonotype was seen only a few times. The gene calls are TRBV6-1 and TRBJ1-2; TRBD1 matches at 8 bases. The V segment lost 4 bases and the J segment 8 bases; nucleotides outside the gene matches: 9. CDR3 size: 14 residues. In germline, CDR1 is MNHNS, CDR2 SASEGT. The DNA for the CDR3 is TGTGCCAGCAGTGCTGGACAGGGCCACGAGGGCTACACCTTC. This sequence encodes CASSAGQGHEGYTF.

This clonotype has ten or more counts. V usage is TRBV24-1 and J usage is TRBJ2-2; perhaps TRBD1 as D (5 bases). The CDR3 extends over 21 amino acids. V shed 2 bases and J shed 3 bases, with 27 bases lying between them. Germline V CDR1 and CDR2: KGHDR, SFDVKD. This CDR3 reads CATSDYAAVNSEETDTGELFF. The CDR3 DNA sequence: TGTGCCACCAGTGATTATGCCGCAGTTAATTCCGAGGAGACAGACACCGGGGAGCTGTTTTTT.

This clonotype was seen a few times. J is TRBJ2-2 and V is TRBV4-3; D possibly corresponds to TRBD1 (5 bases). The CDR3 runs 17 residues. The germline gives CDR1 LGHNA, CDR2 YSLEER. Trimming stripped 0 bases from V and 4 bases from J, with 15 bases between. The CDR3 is CASSQEIQVWGTGELFF. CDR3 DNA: TGCGCCAGCAGCCAAGAAATACAGGTTTGGGGCACCGGGGAGCTGTTTTTT.

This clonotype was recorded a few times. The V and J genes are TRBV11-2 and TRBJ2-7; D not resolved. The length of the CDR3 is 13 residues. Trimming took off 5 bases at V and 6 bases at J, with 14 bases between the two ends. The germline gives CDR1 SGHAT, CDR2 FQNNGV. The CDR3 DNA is TGTGCCAGCAGCCCCGGGCAAGTGGGCGAGCAGTACTTC. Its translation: CASSPGQVGEQYF.

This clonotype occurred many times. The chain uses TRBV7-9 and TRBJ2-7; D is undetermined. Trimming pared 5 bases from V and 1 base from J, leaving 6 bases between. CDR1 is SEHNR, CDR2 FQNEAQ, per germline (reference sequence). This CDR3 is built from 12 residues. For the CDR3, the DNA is TGTGCCAGCAGCCTAGTTTCCTACGAGCAGTACTTC. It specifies CASSLVSYEQYF.

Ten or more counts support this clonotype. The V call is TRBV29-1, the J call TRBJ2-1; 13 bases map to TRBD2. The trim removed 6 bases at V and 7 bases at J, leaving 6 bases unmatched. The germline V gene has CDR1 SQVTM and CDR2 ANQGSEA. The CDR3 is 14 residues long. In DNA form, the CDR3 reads TGCAGCGTGCGGACTAGCGGGAGTAGAAATGAGCAGTTCTTC. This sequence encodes CSVRTSGSRNEQFF.

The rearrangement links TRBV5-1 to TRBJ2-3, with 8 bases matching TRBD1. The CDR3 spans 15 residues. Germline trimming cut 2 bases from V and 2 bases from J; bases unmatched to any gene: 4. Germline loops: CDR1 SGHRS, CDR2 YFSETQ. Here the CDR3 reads CASSFRQGATDTQYF. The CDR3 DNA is TGCGCCAGCAGCTTCAGGCAGGGGGCCACAGATACGCAGTATTTT.

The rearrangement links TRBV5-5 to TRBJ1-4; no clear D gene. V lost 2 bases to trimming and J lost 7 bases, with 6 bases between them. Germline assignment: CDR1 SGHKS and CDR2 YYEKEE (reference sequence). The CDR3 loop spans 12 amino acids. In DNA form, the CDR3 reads TGTGCCAGCAGCTTTACGGGTGAAAAACTGTTTTTT. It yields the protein CASSFTGEKLFF.

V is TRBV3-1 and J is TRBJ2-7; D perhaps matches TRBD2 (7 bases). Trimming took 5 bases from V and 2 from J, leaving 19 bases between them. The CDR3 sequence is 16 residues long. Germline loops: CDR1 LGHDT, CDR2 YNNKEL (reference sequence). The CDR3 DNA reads TGTGCCAGCAGCTCCGCAGTGGGAGGGACAACCTACGAGCAGTACTTC. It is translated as CASSSAVGGTTYEQYF.

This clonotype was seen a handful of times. Here the CDR3 reads CASSQDPVNTEAFF. Here the CDR3 DNA reads TGTGCCAGCAGCCAAGATCCAGTCAACACTGAAGCTTTCTTT. The chain recombines TRBV4-2 with TRBJ1-1; D remains unclear. The CDR3 spans 14 residues. V shed 0 bases and J shed 2 bases, with 7 bases lying between them. Germline CDR1 and CDR2: LGHNA and YNFKEQ.

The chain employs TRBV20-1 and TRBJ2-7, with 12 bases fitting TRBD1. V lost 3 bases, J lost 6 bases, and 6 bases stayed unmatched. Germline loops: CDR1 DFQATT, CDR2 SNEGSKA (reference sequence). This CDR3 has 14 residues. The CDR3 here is CSASRDRGRVEQYF. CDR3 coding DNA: TGCAGTGCTAGCCGGGACAGGGGGCGCGTCGAGCAGTACTTC.

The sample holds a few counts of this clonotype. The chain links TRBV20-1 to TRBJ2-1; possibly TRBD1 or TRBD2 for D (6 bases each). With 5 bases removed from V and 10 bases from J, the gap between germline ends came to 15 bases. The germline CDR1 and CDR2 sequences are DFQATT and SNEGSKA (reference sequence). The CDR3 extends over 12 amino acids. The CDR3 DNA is TGCAGTGCTCCCGGGGGCGCCTACGAGCAGTTCTTC. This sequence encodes CSAPGGAYEQFF.

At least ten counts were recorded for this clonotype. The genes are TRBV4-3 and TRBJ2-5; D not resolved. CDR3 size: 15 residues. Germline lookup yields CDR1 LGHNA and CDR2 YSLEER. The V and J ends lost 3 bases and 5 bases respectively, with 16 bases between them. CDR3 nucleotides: TGCGCCAGCAGCCAGGCTTATATGGGGTCGGAGACCCAGTACTTC. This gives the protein CASSQAYMGSETQYF.